Listed here are 6 T cell receptor beta chains from one sample, sequenced in a study of T cells in Graves' hyperthyroidism and ophthalmopathy (dated by TCRdb to the late 2010s). Library creation used multiplex PCR. TCRdb shows the sequencer as Illumina HiSeq 2000. Amplification of TCR beta CDR3 regions was carried out from RNA transcripts. For the first round of RT-PCR on the TCR CDR3, the HTBI primer set was used together with the Qiagen OneStep RT-PCR kit. TCRdb reanalyzed the raw reads on its own, using fastp at Q25 for trimming and MiXCR for clone calling, and kept in-frame beta chains. Under each unique CDR3 protein, matching rows form one entry showing the most common genes and DNA. Present in this sample are 410,000 or so distinct CDR3 sequences, about 14% of which were seen just once. Of the sample, about 13% is held by the ten largest clones. The sequenced sample was blood. The receptors here all came from a man aged 18 to 30 with Graves' ophthalmopathy.

The gene calls are TRBV5-1 and TRBJ2-6; possibly TRBD2 for D (6 bases). Trimming shortened V by 0 bases and J by 0 bases, and 13 bases separated the two germline ends. In germline, CDR1 is SGHRS, CDR2 YFSETQ. This CDR3 contains 18 residues. Here the CDR3 reads CASSLEVTSSSGANVLTF. Here the CDR3 DNA reads TGCGCCAGCAGCTTGGAGGTGACTAGTAGCTCTGGGGCCAACGTCCTGACTTTC.

This chain joins TRBV10-3 and TRBJ2-2; 11 positions match TRBD2. Germline CDR1 is ENHRY and CDR2 is SYGVKD. CDR3 length: 15 amino acids. The trim removed 4 bases at V and 5 bases at J, leaving 3 bases unmatched. CDR3 in DNA: TGTGCCATCAGTGGTAGCGGGAGGGCTACCGGGGAGCTGTTTTTT. Its protein is CAISGSGRATGELFF.

V and J are TRBV18 and TRBJ1-3; TRBD1 is a possible D gene (6 bases). The germline V and J ends were trimmed by 3 bases and 4 bases, with 13 bases remaining between them. The CDR3 has 15 residues. Germline lookup yields CDR1 KGHSH and CDR2 LQKENI. The CDR3 reads CASSPGQGPGNTIYF. CDR3 in DNA: TGTGCCAGCTCACCGGGGCAGGGGCCAGGAAACACCATATATTTT. Combining the CDR3 with reference TRBV18 and TRBJ1-3 gives the whole variable domain NAGVMQNPRHLVRRRGQEARLRCSPMKGHSHVYWYRQLPEEGLKFMVYLQKENIIDESGMPKERFSAEFPKEGPSILRIQQVVRGDSAAYFCASSPGQGPGNTIYFGEGSWLTVV.

V usage is TRBV4-2 and J usage is TRBJ2-7; 10 nucleotides match TRBD1. V lost 5 bases and J lost 0; bases outside the gene matches: 1. CDR3 size: 14 residues. The V gene's germline CDR1 is LGHNA and CDR2 YNFKEQ. The CDR3 region is CASSDRGLSYEQYF. The CDR3 DNA is TGTGCCAGCAGCGACAGGGGGCTCTCCTACGAGCAGTACTTC.

This rearrangement joins TRBV10-2 to TRBJ1-6; 9 bases map to TRBD1. The J segment lost 9 bases and the V segment lost 10 bases, leaving 16 bases of the junction unmatched. Germline CDR1 WSHSY, CDR2 SAAADI. The CDR3 runs 16 residues. As DNA, the CDR3 is TGCGCCACCTTATCCTCGGACAGGGGACAACGTTCACCCCTCCACTTT. This codes for CATLSSDRGQRSPLHF.

This clonotype came up a few times. The chain has TRBV24-1 and TRBJ2-5; TRBD2 is a possible D gene (6 bases). Trimming stripped 11 bases from V and 1 base from J, with 10 bases between. The V gene's germline CDR1 is KGHDR and CDR2 SFDVKD. This CDR3 has 12 residues. The CDR3 spells CAIRDSQETQYF. CDR3 nucleotides: TGTGCCATCCGGGACTCCCAAGAGACCCAGTACTTC.